A single sample gave rise to the 3 T cell receptor beta chains below, sequenced in a study of memory CD8 T cells in hepatitis C reinfection. Time point reported: late/post reinfection, 12 to 24 weeks after detection. Sorted cells were sequenced directly ex vivo without any in vitro expansion. Clones were read by immunoSEQ multiplex PCR, and TCRdb kept only the in-frame ones, dropping some. The sample yields about 43,000 clones, roughly 89% seen once. The sample consisted of naive CD8+ T cells sorted from blood. All receptors derive from a man younger than 35 with hepatitis C virus infection.

This sequence joins TRBV9 and TRBJ2-1, with D unresolved. V lost 0 bases, J lost 3 bases, and 7 bases lay in between. In germline, CDR1 is SGDLS, CDR2 YYNGEE. The CDR3 spans 14 residues. The CDR3 nucleotides read TGTGCCAGCAGCGTAGCTGATAGCTACAATGAGCAGTTCTTC. This translates into CASSVADSYNEQFF.

This clone was detected once. The gene calls are TRBV5-1 and TRBJ2-7; D is perhaps TRBD1 (6 bases). V was pared by 1 base and J by 5 bases, with 16 bases between. The length of the CDR3 is 15 residues. Germline assignment: CDR1 SGHRS and CDR2 YFSETQ. Written as DNA, the CDR3 is TGCGCCAGCAGCTTGTTGGGGGCGGCGAACCACGAGCAGTACTTC. As protein: CASSLLGAANHEQYF.

The CDR3 sequence: CASSPGLATYTITDTQYF. The CDR3 DNA reads TGTGCCAGCAGCCCGGGACTAGCGACATATACCATCACAGATACGCAGTATTTT. The rearrangement joins TRBV11-2 to TRBJ2-3, with 10 nucleotides matching TRBD2. The CDR3 consists of 18 residues. Germline lookup yields CDR1 SGHAT and CDR2 FQNNGV. After removal of 5 bases from V and 2 bases from J, the junction contained 13 bases not matched to a gene.